This is a list of T cell receptor beta chains from one sample in a study of vaccination effects on CD4 cells after COVID-19. Assay: immunoSEQ multiplex PCR; the TCRdb copy retains only in-frame clones and omits some. This table has around 40,000 clones, more than 65% appearing once. The antigens these receptors bind are not known. The sequences come from CD4+ T cells from PBMCs cultured without peptide, collected after COVID-19 vaccination. The receptors shown here come from a human donor who received a COVID-19 vaccine. The CDR3 runs from the conserved cysteine through the conserved F or W. D genes are given only for firm matches. Where a row states a size, it is once, few, many or the class of an expanded clone; other rows omit it.

TRBJ2-5 | NA | TRBV5-4 | NA | CASSLAGLTQTQYF | TGTGCCAGCAGCCTCGCCGGTCTCACTCAGACCCAGTACTTC
TRBJ2-7 | NA | TRBV6-2/TRBV6-3 | NA | CASSSTTGQGLVYYEQYF | TGTGCCAGCAGTTCCACCACGGGGCAGGGGCTAGTATACTACGAGCAGTACTTC
TRBJ2-3 | NA | TRBV7-9 | NA | CASSYGGLNTDTQYF | TGTGCCAGCAGCTATGGGGGACTTAACACAGATACGCAGTATTTT
TRBJ2-3 | NA | TRBV7-9 | TRBD2 | CASSATSGRADTQYF | TGTGCCAGCAGCGCGACTAGCGGGAGGGCTGATACGCAGTATTTT
TRBJ1-1 | NA | TRBV28 | NA | CASRPSGTVNTEAFF | TGTGCCAGCAGGCCATCTGGGACGGTTAACACTGAAGCTTTCTTT
TRBJ2-7 | NA | TRBV5-1 | NA | CASSPGPGEQYF | TGCGCCAGCAGCCCGGGGCCGGGGGAGCAGTACTTC
TRBJ2-1 | few | TRBV24-1 | TRBD1 | CATSDTTGTGYPYDEQFF | TGTGCCACCAGTGATACCACCGGGACAGGGTATCCGTATGATGAGCAGTTCTTC
TRBJ2-1 | NA | TRBV5-1 | TRBD2 | CASKRTSGDYNEQFF | TGCGCCAGCAAAAGGACTAGCGGGGACTACAATGAGCAGTTCTTC
TRBJ1-3 | NA | TRBV11-2 | NA | CASSLRGAGNTIYF | TGTGCCAGCAGCCTGAGGGGGGCTGGAAACACCATATATTTT
TRBJ2-7 | NA | TRBV5-1 | NA | CASSLAGGTGEQYF | TGCGCCAGCAGCTTGGCAGGGGGGACTGGCGAGCAGTACTTC
TRBJ1-2 | NA | TRBV6-1 | TRBD1 | CASSERGQGFYGYTF | TGTGCCAGCAGTGAAAGAGGACAGGGATTCTATGGCTACACCTTC
TRBJ1-2 | NA | TRBV3-1/TRBV3-2 | NA | CASSLGQPRNYGYTF | TGTGCCAGCAGCCTAGGACAGCCGAGGAACTATGGCTACACCTTC
TRBJ2-5 | NA | TRBV19 | TRBD2 | CASSGLADQETQYF | TGTGCCAGTAGTGGACTAGCGGACCAAGAGACCCAGTACTTC
TRBJ1-2 | NA | TRBV6-6 | NA | CASSWGSGASNYGYTF | TGTGCCAGCAGTTGGGGGTCCGGAGCATCTAACTATGGCTACACCTTC
TRBJ1-2 | NA | TRBV11-2 | NA | CASSRDTNYGYTF | TGTGCCAGCAGCCGGGATACTAACTATGGCTACACCTTC
TRBJ2-1 | few | TRBV7-9 | TRBD2 | CASSLAREANEQFF | TGTGCCAGCAGCTTAGCTCGGGAGGCCAATGAGCAGTTCTTC
TRBJ2-2 | NA | TRBV18 | TRBD2 | CATAEGGSPNTGELFF | TGTGCCACGGCCGAAGGCGGGAGCCCGAACACCGGGGAGCTGTTTTTT
TRBJ2-5 | NA | TRBV5-1 | NA | CASSLDGETQYF | TGCGCCAGCAGCTTGGACGGGGAGACCCAGTACTTC
TRBJ1-2 | NA | TRBV5-1 | NA | CASSPLAPTNYGYTF | TGCGCCAGCAGCCCCCTGGCACCTACTAACTATGGCTACACCTTC
TRBJ1-5 | few | TRBV19 | NA | CASRLGDQPQHF | TGTGCCAGTAGATTGGGGGATCAGCCCCAGCATTTT
TRBJ2-5 | NA | TRBV9 | NA | CASSVAQEAPQETQYF | TGTGCCAGCAGCGTAGCTCAAGAGGCGCCCCAAGAGACCCAGTACTTC
TRBJ1-1 | NA | TRBV6-5 | NA | CASSRSGTANTEAFF | TGTGCCAGCAGCCGGAGCGGGACGGCGAACACTGAAGCTTTCTTT